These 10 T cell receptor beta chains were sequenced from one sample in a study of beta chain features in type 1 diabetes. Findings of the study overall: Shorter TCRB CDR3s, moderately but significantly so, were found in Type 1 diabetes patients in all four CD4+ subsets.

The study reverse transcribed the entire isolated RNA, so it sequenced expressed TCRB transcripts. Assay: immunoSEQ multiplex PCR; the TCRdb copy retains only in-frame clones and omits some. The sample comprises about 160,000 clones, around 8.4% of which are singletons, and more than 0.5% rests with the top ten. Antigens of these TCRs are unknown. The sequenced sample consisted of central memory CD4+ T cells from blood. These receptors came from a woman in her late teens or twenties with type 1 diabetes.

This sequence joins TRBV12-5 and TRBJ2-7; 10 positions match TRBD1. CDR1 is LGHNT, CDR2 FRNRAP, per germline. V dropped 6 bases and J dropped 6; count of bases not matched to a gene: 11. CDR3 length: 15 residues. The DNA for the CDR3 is TGTGCTAGTGGAGGACGTTCGGACAGGGGGGTCGAGCAGTACTTC. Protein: CASGGRSDRGVEQYF.

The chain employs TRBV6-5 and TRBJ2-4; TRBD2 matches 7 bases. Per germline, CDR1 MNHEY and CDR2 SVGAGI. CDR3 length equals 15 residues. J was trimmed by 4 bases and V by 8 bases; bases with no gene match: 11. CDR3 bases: TGTGCCAGCTGGCAGTCGGGAGGAAATAAAAACATTCAGTACTTC. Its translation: CASWQSGGNKNIQYF.

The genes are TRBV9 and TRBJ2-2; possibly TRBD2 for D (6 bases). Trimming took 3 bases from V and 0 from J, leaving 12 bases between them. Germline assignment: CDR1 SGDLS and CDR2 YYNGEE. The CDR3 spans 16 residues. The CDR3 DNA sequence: TGTGCCAGCAGCGCTTTCGCGGGACCGAACACCGGGGAGCTGTTTTTT. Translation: CASSAFAGPNTGELFF.

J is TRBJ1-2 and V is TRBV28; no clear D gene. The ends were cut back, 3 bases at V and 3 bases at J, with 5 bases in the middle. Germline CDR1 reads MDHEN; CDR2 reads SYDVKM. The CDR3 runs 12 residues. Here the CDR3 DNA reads TGTGCCAGCAGTTTGGTAGACTATGGCTACACCTTC. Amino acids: CASSLVDYGYTF.

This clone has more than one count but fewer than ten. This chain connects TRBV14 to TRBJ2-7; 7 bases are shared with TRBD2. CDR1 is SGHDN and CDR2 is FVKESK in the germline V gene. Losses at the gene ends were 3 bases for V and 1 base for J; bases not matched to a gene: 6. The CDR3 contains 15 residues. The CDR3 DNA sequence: TGTGCCAGCAGCCAGGGGCTAGCGGAGTCCTACGAGCAGTACTTC. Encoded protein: CASSQGLAESYEQYF.

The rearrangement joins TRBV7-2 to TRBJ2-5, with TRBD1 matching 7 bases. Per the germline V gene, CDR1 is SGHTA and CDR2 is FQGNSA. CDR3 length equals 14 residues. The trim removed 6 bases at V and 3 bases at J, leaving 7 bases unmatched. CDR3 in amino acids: CASRLTGVEETQYF. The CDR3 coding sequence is TGTGCCAGCAGACTCACAGGGGTGGAAGAGACCCAGTACTTC.

As DNA, the CDR3 is TGTGCCAGCAGTTCCCCGGGACAGGTAAACACTGAAGCTTTCTTT. It encodes CASSSPGQVNTEAFF. The gene calls are TRBV6-5 and TRBJ1-1, with 8 nucleotides matching TRBD1. The CDR3 loop spans 15 amino acids. The J segment lost 2 bases and the V segment lost 4 bases, leaving 6 bases of the junction unmatched. Germline values: CDR1 MNHEY, CDR2 SVGAGI.

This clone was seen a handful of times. The CDR3 loop reads CASTRDRQYGYTF. The DNA of the CDR3 is TGTGCCAGCACCCGGGACAGACAGTATGGCTACACCTTC. V is TRBV28 and J is TRBJ1-2; 7 bases align to TRBD1. With V trimmed by 7 bases and J by 5 bases, 7 bases remained unmatched. CDR1 and CDR2 (germline): MDHEN, SYDVKM. CDR3 length: 13 amino acids.

The CDR3 nucleotides are TGCGCCAGCAGCCAAGGCGGGGCAAACCCCGGGGAGCTGTTTTTT. Its protein product is CASSQGGANPGELFF. The V gene is TRBV4-1, the J gene TRBJ2-2; tentative D call: TRBD2 (6 bases). Trimming pared 1 base from V and 6 bases from J, leaving 12 bases between. The CDR3 loop spans 15 amino acids. In germline, CDR1 is MGHRA, CDR2 YSYEKL.

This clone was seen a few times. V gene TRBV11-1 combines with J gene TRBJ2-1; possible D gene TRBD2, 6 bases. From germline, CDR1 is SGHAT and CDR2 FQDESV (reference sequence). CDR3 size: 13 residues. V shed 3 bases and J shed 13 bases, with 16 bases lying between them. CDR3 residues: CASSLDRDSIQFF. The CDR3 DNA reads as TGTGCCAGCAGCTTGGACCGGGACTCAATCCAGTTCTTC.